Presented here are 10 T cell receptor beta chains from one specimen sequenced in a study of blood T cell repertoires in COVID-19 (dated by TCRdb to 2018 to 2020). Library creation used the immunoSEQ multiplex PCR assay. The table comes from immuneACCESS by way of TCRdb, which keeps in-frame sequences with V and J called. Part of the clones is missing from these tables; in studies checked, under half for an unresolved V gene and the rest for unknown reasons. This sample holds some 120,000 clones; nearly 90% were observed only once. Roughly 1.2% of the sample is taken by the ten largest. Sequenced material: peripheral blood. The receptors were gathered from a woman aged 80 or older with acute or convalescent COVID-19.

The chain has TRBV7-2 and TRBJ2-3; TRBD2 aligns across 7 bases. Per the germline V gene, CDR1 is SGHTA and CDR2 is FQGNSA. V was pared by 2 bases and J by 0 bases, with 2 bases of the junction left unmatched. CDR3 length equals 15 residues. The CDR3 is CASSLRLASTDTQYF. DNA of the CDR3: TGTGCCAGCAGCTTACGACTAGCAAGCACAGATACGCAGTATTTT.

The J gene is TRBJ2-7, the V gene TRBV10-3; 7 positions agree with TRBD2. Germline loops: CDR1 ENHRY, CDR2 SYGVKD. This CDR3 contains 11 residues. J gave up 7 bases and V 7 bases, and 4 bases lay outside the gene matches. The CDR3 here is CAITAAGEQYF. The CDR3 DNA reads as TGTGCCATCACGGCAGCGGGGGAGCAGTACTTC.

The chain employs TRBV5-5 and TRBJ1-2; D is ambiguous. Germline values: CDR1 SGHKS, CDR2 YYEKEE (reference sequence). Trimming removed 4 bases at V and 4 bases at J, with 11 bases between. There are 13 residues in the CDR3. In nucleotides, the CDR3 is TGTGCCAGCAGCCCCCGGACTGTCTATGGCTACACCTTC. Protein sequence: CASSPRTVYGYTF.

The genes are TRBV11-3 and TRBJ2-1, with TRBD2 matching 9 bases. Germline V CDR1 and CDR2: SGHNT, YENEEA. The CDR3 consists of 16 residues. V shed 3 bases and J 4 bases; nucleotides not matched to a gene: 7. The CDR3 loop reads CASSFTLSGGYNEQFF. The CDR3 nucleotides are TGTGCCAGCAGCTTTACCCTAAGCGGGGGGTACAATGAGCAGTTCTTC. Complete variable domain (other parts from reference TRBV11-3 and TRBJ2-1): EAGVVQSPRYKIIEKKQPVAFWCNPISGHNTLYWYLQNLGQGPELLIRYENEEAVDDSQLPKDRFSAERLKGVDSTLKIQPAELGDSAVYLCASSFTLSGGYNEQFFGPGTRLTVL.

In this sample, this clone turned up once. V is TRBV2 and J is TRBJ2-2, with TRBD2 matching over 7 bases. The CDR3 length is 17 residues. V lost 7 bases to trimming and J lost 6 bases; unmatched junction nucleotides: 17. Germline values: CDR1 SNHLY, CDR2 FYNNEI. CDR3 region: CASTPGGGPLKPGELFF. CDR3 bases: TGTGCCAGCACTCCGGGGGGAGGGCCCCTTAAACCCGGGGAGCTGTTTTTT.

The DNA of the CDR3 is TGTGCCAGCAGCGTAGGTGGGGGGGATTTCAATGAGCAGTTCTTC. Amino acids: CASSVGGGDFNEQFF. This chain links TRBV9 with TRBJ2-1; 7 nucleotides line up with TRBD2. CDR3 length: 15 residues. Germline-derived CDR1 and CDR2 are SGDLS and YYNGEE. Trimming removed 0 bases from V and 6 bases from J; junction bases left unmatched: 6.

This chain links TRBV19 with TRBJ2-7; 8 nucleotides align to TRBD1. The CDR3 spans 15 residues. After removal of 5 bases from V and 5 bases from J, the junction contained 11 bases not matched to a gene. The germline gives CDR1 LNHDA, CDR2 SQIVND (reference sequence). CDR3 residues: CASSPMARQGNEQYF. CDR3 in DNA: TGTGCCAGTAGTCCGATGGCCCGACAGGGGAACGAGCAGTACTTC.

In this sample, this clone turned up a few times. The chain combines TRBV6-1 with TRBJ1-5; D call uncertain. Germline lookup yields CDR1 MNHNS and CDR2 SASEGT. The CDR3 has 16 residues. Trimming stripped 0 bases from V and 10 bases from J, with 19 bases between. The CDR3 region has the DNA TGTGCCAGCAGTGAAGCTGGAGGAACCTTCTTTGGTCCCCAGCATTTT. Translation gives CASSEAGGTFFGPQHF.

The chain employs TRBV27 and TRBJ1-5; TRBD1 matches at 10 bases. The CDR3 extends over 15 amino acids. With V trimmed by 6 bases and J by 4 bases, 6 bases remained unmatched. Germline CDR1 is MNHEY and CDR2 is SMNVEV (reference sequence). CDR3 sequence reads: CASRTGQGGNQPQHF. The CDR3, as DNA: TGTGCCAGCAGAACCGGACAGGGGGGGAATCAGCCCCAGCATTTT.

The chain uses TRBV6-4 and TRBJ2-2, with TRBD2 matching 11 bases. V trimming: 3 bases; J trimming: 5 bases; junction bases outside the gene matches: 5. Per the germline V gene, CDR1 is MRHNA and CDR2 is SNTAGT. The CDR3 has 16 amino acids. The CDR3 loop reads CASSETSGSGTGELFF. The CDR3 DNA is TGTGCCAGCAGTGAAACTAGCGGGAGTGGGACCGGGGAGCTGTTTTTT.